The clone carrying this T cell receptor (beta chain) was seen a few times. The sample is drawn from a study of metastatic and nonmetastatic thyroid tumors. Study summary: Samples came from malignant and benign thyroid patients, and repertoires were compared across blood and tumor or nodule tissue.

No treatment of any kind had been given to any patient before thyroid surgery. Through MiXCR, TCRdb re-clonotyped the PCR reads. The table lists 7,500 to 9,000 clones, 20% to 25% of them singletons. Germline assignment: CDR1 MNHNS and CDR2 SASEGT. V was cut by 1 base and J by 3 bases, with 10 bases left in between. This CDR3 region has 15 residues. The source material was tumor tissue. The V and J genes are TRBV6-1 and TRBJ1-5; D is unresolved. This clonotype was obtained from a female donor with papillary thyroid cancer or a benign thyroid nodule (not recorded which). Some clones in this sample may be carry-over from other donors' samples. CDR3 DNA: TGTGCCAGCAGTGAAGGTGGAACAGTCAATCAGCCCCAGCATTTT. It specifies CASSEGGTVNQPQHF.